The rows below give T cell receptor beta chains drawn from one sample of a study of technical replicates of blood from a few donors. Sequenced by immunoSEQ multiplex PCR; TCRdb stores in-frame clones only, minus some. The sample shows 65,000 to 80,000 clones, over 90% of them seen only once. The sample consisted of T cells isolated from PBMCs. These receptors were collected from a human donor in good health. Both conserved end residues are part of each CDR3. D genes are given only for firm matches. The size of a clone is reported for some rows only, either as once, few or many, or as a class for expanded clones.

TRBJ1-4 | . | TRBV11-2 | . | TGTGCCAGCAGCTCCGGACAGACCGGTAATGAAAAACTGTTTTTT | CASSSGQTGNEKLFF
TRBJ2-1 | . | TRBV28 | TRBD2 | TGTGCCAGCAGTACCCCTACTAGCGGGAGGGATGAGCAGTTCTTC | CASSTPTSGRDEQFF
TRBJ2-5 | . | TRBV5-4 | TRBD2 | TGTGCCAGCAGCGTGTTTGGAGGGACTAGCGATAAGGAGACCCAGTACTTC | CASSVFGGTSDKETQYF
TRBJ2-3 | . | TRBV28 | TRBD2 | TGTGCCAGCAGTTTACGATCGCTAGCGGGATGGGGCACAGATACGCAGTATTTT | CASSLRSLAGWGTDTQYF
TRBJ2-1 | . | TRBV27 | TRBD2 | TGTGCCAGCAGTTTCCAAGCGGGAGGGCGCAATGAGCAGTTCTTC | CASSFQAGGRNEQFF
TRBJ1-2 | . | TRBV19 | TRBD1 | TGTGCCAGTAGTGAACCACAGGGGGATGGCTACACCTTC | CASSEPQGDGYTF
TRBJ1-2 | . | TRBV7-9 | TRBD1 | TGTGCCAGCAGCTTAGCGCTGGGACAGGGAGACGGCTACACCTTC | CASSLALGQGDGYTF
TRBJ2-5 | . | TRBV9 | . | TGTGCCAGCAGCGTAGCCTCAAACAGAGAAGAGACCCAGTACTTC | CASSVASNREETQYF
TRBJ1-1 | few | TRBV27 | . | TGTGCCAGCAGTCACACAGACAGGCGTCTCGACACTGAAGCTTTCTTT | CASSHTDRRLDTEAFF
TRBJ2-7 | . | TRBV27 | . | TGTGCCAGCAGCAACAATATTCAGGACGAGCAGTACTTC | CASSNNIQDEQYF
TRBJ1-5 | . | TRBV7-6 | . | TGTGCCAGCAGCTTAGAGGCAGGATTCTATAGCAATCAGCCCCAGCATTTT | CASSLEAGFYSNQPQHF
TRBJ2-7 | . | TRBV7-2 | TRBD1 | TGTGCCAGCAGCCAACCCCTCGGACAGGGGAACGAGCAGTACTTC | CASSQPLGQGNEQYF
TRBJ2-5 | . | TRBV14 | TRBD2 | TGTGCCAGCAGCCAACCCCGGGGAGGGCCAGCGTTCGAAGAGACCCAGTACTTC | CASSQPRGGPAFEETQYF
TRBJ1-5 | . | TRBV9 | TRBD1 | TGTGCCAGCAGCCCGGGGACAGGGGTCAATCAGCCCCAGCATTTT | CASSPGTGVNQPQHF
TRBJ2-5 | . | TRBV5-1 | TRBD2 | TGCGCCAGCAGATTCGGCGGGGGGGCCCGAGAGACCCAGTACTTC | CASRFGGGARETQYF
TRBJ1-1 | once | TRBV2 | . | TGTGCCAGCAGTACCTCAGGGTACACTGAAGCTTTCTTT | CASSTSGYTEAFF
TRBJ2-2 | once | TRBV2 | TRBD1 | TGTGCCAGCCGAACGGGTACAGGGGCCGGGGAGCTGTTTTTT | CASRTGTGAGELFF
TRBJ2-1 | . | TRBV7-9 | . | TGTGCCAGCAGCTTACAGGCTTTATTCGCGAGAGGGTACAATGAGCAGTTCTTC | CASSLQALFARGYNEQFF
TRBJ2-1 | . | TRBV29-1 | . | TGCAGCGTTACTGGGCCCCTGCAGCTTAATGAGCAGTTCTTC | CSVTGPLQLNEQFF
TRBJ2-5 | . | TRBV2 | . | TGTGCCAGCAGTGAAATCGGGAGAGAGACCCAGTACTTC | CASSEIGRETQYF
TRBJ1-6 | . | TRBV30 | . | TGTGCCTGGGGGGGGGCGTCCTATAATTCACCCCTCCACTTT | CAWGGASYNSPLHF
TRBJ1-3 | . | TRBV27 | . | TGTGCCAGCAGTTACCGACAGGGAAACACCATATATTTT | CASSYRQGNTIYF
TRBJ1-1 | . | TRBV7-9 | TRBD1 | TGTGCCAGCAGCTTAACCGGGACAGGGGGTGAAGCTTTCTTT | CASSLTGTGGEAFF